Listed here are 9 T cell receptor beta chains from one sample, sequenced in a study of OX40 agonist ivuxolimab in advanced cancers. Produced via immunoSEQ multiplex PCR; TCRdb's table is partial and in-frame only. Of about 58,000 clones detected, approximately 81% appear once; the ten largest clones hold 1.5% to 2.5%. This specimen was CD4+ or CD8+ T cells sorted from blood, taken in a trial of the OX40 agonist ivuxolimab. Receptors originate from an adult with an advanced solid tumor such as melanoma, head and neck, liver or kidney cancer.

The CDR3 region has the DNA TGTGCCAGCAGCGTCGGGTCCCTCGGCGGGGAGACCCAGTACTTC. This sequence encodes CASSVGSLGGETQYF. V is TRBV7-2 and J is TRBJ2-5; maybe TRBD2 (5 bases). CDR3 length equals 15 residues. Trimming took 5 bases from V and 5 from J, leaving 18 bases between them. Per germline, CDR1 SGHTA and CDR2 FQGNSA.

The chain joins TRBV15 to TRBJ1-5; the D is unclear. Trimming pared 0 bases from V and 6 bases from J, leaving 12 bases between. The CDR3 contains 15 residues. Looked up from germline, CDR1 is LNHNV and CDR2 is YYDKDF (reference sequence). In DNA, the CDR3 is TGTGCCACCAGCAGAGAGTTGGGCAGCCCTCAGCCCCAGCATTTT. Protein product: CATSRELGSPQPQHF.

This clone was observed a few times. The chain uses TRBV11-2 and TRBJ2-1, with D maybe TRBD2 (5 bases). The V gene lost 1 base and the J gene lost 4 bases, with 8 bases spanning the gap. The germline V gene encodes CDR1 SGHAT and CDR2 FQNNGV. The CDR3 covers 14 residues. The DNA of the CDR3 is TGTGCCAGCAGCTTAGGAACTAGTTACAATGAGCAGTTCTTC. Amino acids: CASSLGTSYNEQFF.

V usage is TRBV9 and J usage is TRBJ2-7; 7 nucleotides align to TRBD2. V lost 7 bases to trimming and J lost 0 bases; unmatched junction nucleotides: 7. Germline assignment: CDR1 SGDLS and CDR2 YYNGEE. The CDR3 length is 14 residues. CDR3 sequence: CASALAPFSYEQYF. The CDR3 nucleotides are TGTGCCAGCGCACTAGCGCCCTTCTCCTACGAGCAGTACTTC.

Only one count was recorded for this clone. The same CDR3 is also encoded by other DNA sequences in this sample. The J gene is TRBJ2-1, the V gene TRBV19, with 9 bases that match TRBD2. The CDR3 runs to 14 residues. The germline V gene encodes CDR1 LNHDA and CDR2 SQIVND (reference sequence). Trimming at V came to 3 bases and at J to 4 bases, leaving 1 base not matched to a gene. CDR3 nucleotides: TGTGCCAGTAGTATGACTAGCGGATACAATGAGCAGTTCTTC. Amino acid sequence: CASSMTSGYNEQFF.

The chain links TRBV7-9 to TRBJ1-1; D call uncertain. In germline, CDR1 is SEHNR, CDR2 FQNEAQ (reference sequence). The CDR3 spans 14 residues. V was cut by 5 bases and J by 1 base, with 11 bases left in between. CDR3 nucleotide sequence: TGTGCCAGCAGCCTCCAGGCCCGGAACACTGAAGCTTTCTTT. It codes for CASSLQARNTEAFF.

In its sample, this clone was seen once. This chain joins TRBV6-5 and TRBJ2-5; 8 bases align to TRBD1. Losses at the gene ends were 6 bases for V and 2 bases for J; bases not matched to a gene: 5. Germline V gene lookup returns CDR1 MNHEY and CDR2 SVGAGI. The CDR3 extends over 14 amino acids. The CDR3 spells CASSRRDRQETQYF. The CDR3 DNA reads TGTGCCAGCAGCCGCCGGGACAGGCAAGAGACCCAGTACTTC.

This chain links TRBV5-1 with TRBJ2-1; the D is unclear. CDR1 is SGHRS and CDR2 is YFSETQ in the germline V gene. This CDR3 is 15 amino acids long. V gave up 1 base and J gave up 1 base, with 9 bases separating them. The CDR3 is CASSLTSSSYNEQFF. The CDR3 nucleotides read TGCGCCAGCAGCTTGACGTCCTCTTCCTACAATGAGCAGTTCTTC. Based on the CDR3 plus reference TRBV5-1 and TRBJ2-1, the full variable domain is KAGVTQTPRYLIKTRGQQVTLSCSPISGHRSVSWYQQTPGQGLQFLFEYFSETQRNKGNFPGRFSGRQFSNSRSEMNVSTLELGDSALYLCASSLTSSSYNEQFFGPGTRLTVL.

This clone showed up just a few times. This sequence joins TRBV29-1 and TRBJ1-4; D call uncertain. There are 13 residues in the CDR3. The V end lost 7 bases, the J end lost 0 bases, and 9 bases lay between the germline ends. Per the germline V gene, CDR1 is SQVTM and CDR2 is ANQGSEA. This chain's CDR3 is CSARAPTNEKLFF. The CDR3 DNA reads as TGCAGCGCTCGGGCACCAACTAATGAAAAACTGTTTTTT.